What follows are 18 T cell receptor beta chains derived from one specimen sequenced in a study of cytomegalovirus exposure and HLA in healthy donors. The repertoire was sequenced with immunoSEQ multiplex PCR; TCRdb's copy has only in-frame clones and lacks some. Here the sample spans roughly 130,000 clones, 85% to 90% being singletons. What was sequenced was PBMCs. These receptors all stem from a man under 40 in good health and CMV-seronegative.

The J gene is TRBJ2-7, the V gene TRBV27, with TRBD2 as a possible D gene (5 bases). V lost 2 bases and J lost 4, with 15 bases in between. Germline CDR1 is MNHEY and CDR2 is SMNVEV (reference sequence). The CDR3 runs 15 residues. The CDR3 nucleotides are TGTGCCAGCAGTTTAGGAGGACCCGTCGGTTACGAGCAGTACTTC. Encoded protein: CASSLGGPVGYEQYF.

The chain links TRBV29-1 to TRBJ2-3; 8 positions agree with TRBD2. After removal of 7 bases from V and 0 bases from J, the junction contained 9 bases not matched to a gene. The CDR3 is 15 residues long. Germline V CDR1 and CDR2: SQVTM, ANQGSEA. The CDR3 nucleotides are TGCAGCGCCTTGAAAGCGGGAGAAAGCACAGATACGCAGTATTTT. Translated, it gives CSALKAGESTDTQYF.

The V call is TRBV7-2, the J call TRBJ2-7, with 9 bases lining up with TRBD1. J was trimmed by 9 bases and V by 4 bases; bases with no gene match: 10. There are 14 residues in the CDR3. Germline V CDR1 and CDR2: SGHTA, FQGNSA. Here the CDR3 DNA reads TGTGCCAGCAGCTCCGGGACAGGGAGTCGTGGGCAGTACTTC. Its protein is CASSSGTGSRGQYF. The full variable domain, with the rest looked up from reference TRBV7-2 and TRBJ2-7, is GAGVSQSPSNKVTEKGKDVELRCDPISGHTALYWYRQSLGQGLEFLIYFQGNSAPDKSGLPSDRFSAERTGGSVSTLTIQRTQQEDSAVYLCASSSGTGSRGQYFGPGTRLTVT.

The V and J genes are TRBV5-1 and TRBJ1-2; TRBD1 agrees at 9 bases. Losses at the gene ends were 4 bases for V and 4 bases for J; bases not matched to a gene: 8. CDR1 SGHRS and CDR2 YFSETQ come from the germline V gene. The CDR3 covers 15 residues. Here the CDR3 DNA reads TGCGCCAGCAGCGTACTACAGGGGGCTGGCTATGGCTACACCTTC. It yields the protein CASSVLQGAGYGYTF.

The CDR3 is CASSVRPTGETYGYTF. The CDR3 DNA reads as TGTGCCAGCAGCGTTCGGCCGACAGGGGAGACCTATGGCTACACCTTC. The gene calls are TRBV9 and TRBJ1-2; TRBD1 agrees at 8 bases. This CDR3 region has 16 residues. Looked up from germline, CDR1 is SGDLS and CDR2 is YYNGEE. The junction had 10 bases not matched to a gene; V was cut back by 2 bases and J by 4 bases.

Remarks on this clone: The germline gene is not matched at one end of the junction; a read error may be the cause. In the same sample, other DNA sequences code for this CDR3. The J gene is TRBJ2-2, the V gene TRBV6-5, with 9 bases that match TRBD2. CDR1 MNHEY and CDR2 SVGAGI come from the germline V gene. The CDR3 contains 14 residues. CDR3 in DNA: TGTGCCAGCACATCTCGACTAGCGGCCGGGGAGCTATTTTTT. Protein sequence: CASTSRLAAGELFF.

The V gene is TRBV7-9, the J gene TRBJ2-2, with a possible D match to TRBD2 (6 bases). The germline V gene encodes CDR1 SEHNR and CDR2 FQNEAQ (reference sequence). The CDR3 is 16 amino acids. V dropped 5 bases and J dropped 1 base, with 14 bases sitting between them. The CDR3 DNA reads TGTGCCAGCAGCGCAAAACTAGCTGAGAACACCGGGGAGCTGTTTTTT. This gives the protein CASSAKLAENTGELFF.

This clone came up a few times. This chain connects TRBV28 to TRBJ2-5; D uncertain. Deletions cut 8 bases from V and 5 bases from J, with 15 bases between. Germline V CDR1 and CDR2: MDHEN, SYDVKM. The CDR3 sequence is 13 residues long. CDR3 DNA: TGTGCCAGCGCGAAGAGACTCGGGGAGACCCAGTACTTC. This translates into CASAKRLGETQYF.

This chain uses TRBV10-3 with TRBJ2-7; D is perhaps TRBD2 (5 bases). From germline, CDR1 is ENHRY and CDR2 SYGVKD. The V end lost 4 bases, the J end lost 5 bases, and 9 bases lay between the germline ends. This CDR3 has 12 residues. The CDR3 is CAISGTVNEQYF. CDR3 DNA sequence: TGTGCCATCAGTGGGACTGTAAACGAGCAGTACTTC.

This clone was detected only a few times. This rearrangement joins TRBV7-2 to TRBJ2-7, with 7 bases fitting TRBD2. The CDR3 has 14 amino acids. Germline assignment: CDR1 SGHTA and CDR2 FQGNSA. Trimming cost V 5 bases and J 3 bases; bases outside gene matches: 7. Here the CDR3 DNA reads TGTGCCAGCAGCGTCTGGGGCGGGGGCTACGAGCAGTACTTC. As protein: CASSVWGGGYEQYF.

The V gene is TRBV6-5, the J gene TRBJ2-3, with 14 nucleotides matching TRBD2. The germline gives CDR1 MNHEY, CDR2 SVGAGI. V trimming: 8 bases; J trimming: 9 bases; junction bases outside the gene matches: 10. The CDR3 is 15 amino acids. The CDR3 sequence is CASSRGTSGSGTQYF. CDR3 sequence (DNA): TGTGCCAGCTCCCGAGGGACTAGCGGGAGTGGGACGCAGTATTTT.

The chain combines TRBV6-5 with TRBJ1-4; TRBD1 matches 9 bases. Germline V CDR1 and CDR2: MNHEY, SVGAGI. The V and J ends lost 2 bases and 8 bases, in that order; junction bases with no gene match: 6. This CDR3 is 15 amino acids long. CDR3 sequence (DNA): TGTGCCAGCAGTTACGGGACAGGGTTAAGGGAAAAACTGTTTTTT. Its translation is CASSYGTGLREKLFF.

J is TRBJ2-7 and V is TRBV5-4, with TRBD2 matching over 7 bases. Germline loops: CDR1 SGHNT, CDR2 YYREEE (reference sequence). CDR3 length equals 15 residues. The V and J ends lost 0 bases and 3 bases, in that order; junction bases with no gene match: 6. CDR3 bases: TGTGCCAGCAGCTTGGCCTTCGCGGGAGTCTACGAGCAGTACTTC. Encoded protein: CASSLAFAGVYEQYF.

This chain connects TRBV2 to TRBJ2-5, with D possibly being TRBD1 (6 bases). This CDR3 comprises 14 residues. Germline values: CDR1 SNHLY, CDR2 FYNNEI. Trimming shortened V by 8 bases and J by 5 bases, and 18 bases separated the two germline ends. CDR3 loop: CASVQQGPAETQYF. DNA for the CDR3: TGTGCCAGCGTTCAACAGGGCCCAGCGGAGACCCAGTACTTC.

The chain has TRBV6-5 and TRBJ1-3; D gene unclear. Per the germline V gene, CDR1 is MNHEY and CDR2 is SVGAGI. V was pared by 7 bases and J by 2 bases, with 12 bases between. This CDR3 is 14 amino acids long. The CDR3 DNA reads as TGTGCCAGCATAGAGGGCCCTGCTGGAAACACCATATATTTT. Encoded protein: CASIEGPAGNTIYF.

This clone was seen a handful of times. This chain's CDR3 is CASSQVYSYEQYF. The CDR3 DNA reads TGTGCCAGCAGCCAAGTCTACTCCTACGAGCAGTACTTC. The chain has TRBV4-2 and TRBJ2-7; no reliable D call. With 1 base removed from V and 0 bases from J, the gap between germline ends came to 4 bases. This CDR3 spans 13 amino acids. In germline, CDR1 is LGHNA, CDR2 YNFKEQ.

This chain links TRBV4-1 with TRBJ2-1, with TRBD2 matching 9 bases. Per the germline V gene, CDR1 is MGHRA and CDR2 is YSYEKL. V was pared by 0 bases and J by 4 bases, with 4 bases of the junction left unmatched. The CDR3 sequence is 16 residues long. The CDR3 is CASSQDFAGGYNEQFF. CDR3 in DNA: TGCGCCAGCAGCCAAGATTTCGCGGGAGGGTACAATGAGCAGTTCTTC.

The V and J genes are TRBV11-2 and TRBJ1-3; TRBD1 aligns across 9 bases. Germline assignment: CDR1 SGHAT and CDR2 FQNNGV. J gave up 0 bases and V 6 bases, and 15 bases lay outside the gene matches. The CDR3 has 19 residues. CDR3 region: CASSFDLFRDRASGNTIYF. CDR3 in DNA: TGTGCCAGCAGTTTTGACCTCTTTCGGGACAGGGCCTCTGGAAACACCATATATTTT.